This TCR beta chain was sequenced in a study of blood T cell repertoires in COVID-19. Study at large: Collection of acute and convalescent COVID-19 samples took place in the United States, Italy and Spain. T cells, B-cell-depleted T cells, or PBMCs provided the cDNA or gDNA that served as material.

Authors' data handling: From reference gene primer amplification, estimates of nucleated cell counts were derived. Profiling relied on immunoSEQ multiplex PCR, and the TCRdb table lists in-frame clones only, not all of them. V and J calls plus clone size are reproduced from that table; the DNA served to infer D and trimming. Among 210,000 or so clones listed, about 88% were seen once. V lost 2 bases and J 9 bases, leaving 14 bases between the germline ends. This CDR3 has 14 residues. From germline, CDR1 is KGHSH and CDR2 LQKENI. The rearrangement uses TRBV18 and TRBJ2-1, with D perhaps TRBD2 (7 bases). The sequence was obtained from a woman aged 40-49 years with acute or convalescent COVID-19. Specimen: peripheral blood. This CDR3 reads CASSPIGGQVEQFF. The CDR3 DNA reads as TGTGCCAGCTCACCAATCGGGGGGCAGGTTGAGCAGTTCTTC.